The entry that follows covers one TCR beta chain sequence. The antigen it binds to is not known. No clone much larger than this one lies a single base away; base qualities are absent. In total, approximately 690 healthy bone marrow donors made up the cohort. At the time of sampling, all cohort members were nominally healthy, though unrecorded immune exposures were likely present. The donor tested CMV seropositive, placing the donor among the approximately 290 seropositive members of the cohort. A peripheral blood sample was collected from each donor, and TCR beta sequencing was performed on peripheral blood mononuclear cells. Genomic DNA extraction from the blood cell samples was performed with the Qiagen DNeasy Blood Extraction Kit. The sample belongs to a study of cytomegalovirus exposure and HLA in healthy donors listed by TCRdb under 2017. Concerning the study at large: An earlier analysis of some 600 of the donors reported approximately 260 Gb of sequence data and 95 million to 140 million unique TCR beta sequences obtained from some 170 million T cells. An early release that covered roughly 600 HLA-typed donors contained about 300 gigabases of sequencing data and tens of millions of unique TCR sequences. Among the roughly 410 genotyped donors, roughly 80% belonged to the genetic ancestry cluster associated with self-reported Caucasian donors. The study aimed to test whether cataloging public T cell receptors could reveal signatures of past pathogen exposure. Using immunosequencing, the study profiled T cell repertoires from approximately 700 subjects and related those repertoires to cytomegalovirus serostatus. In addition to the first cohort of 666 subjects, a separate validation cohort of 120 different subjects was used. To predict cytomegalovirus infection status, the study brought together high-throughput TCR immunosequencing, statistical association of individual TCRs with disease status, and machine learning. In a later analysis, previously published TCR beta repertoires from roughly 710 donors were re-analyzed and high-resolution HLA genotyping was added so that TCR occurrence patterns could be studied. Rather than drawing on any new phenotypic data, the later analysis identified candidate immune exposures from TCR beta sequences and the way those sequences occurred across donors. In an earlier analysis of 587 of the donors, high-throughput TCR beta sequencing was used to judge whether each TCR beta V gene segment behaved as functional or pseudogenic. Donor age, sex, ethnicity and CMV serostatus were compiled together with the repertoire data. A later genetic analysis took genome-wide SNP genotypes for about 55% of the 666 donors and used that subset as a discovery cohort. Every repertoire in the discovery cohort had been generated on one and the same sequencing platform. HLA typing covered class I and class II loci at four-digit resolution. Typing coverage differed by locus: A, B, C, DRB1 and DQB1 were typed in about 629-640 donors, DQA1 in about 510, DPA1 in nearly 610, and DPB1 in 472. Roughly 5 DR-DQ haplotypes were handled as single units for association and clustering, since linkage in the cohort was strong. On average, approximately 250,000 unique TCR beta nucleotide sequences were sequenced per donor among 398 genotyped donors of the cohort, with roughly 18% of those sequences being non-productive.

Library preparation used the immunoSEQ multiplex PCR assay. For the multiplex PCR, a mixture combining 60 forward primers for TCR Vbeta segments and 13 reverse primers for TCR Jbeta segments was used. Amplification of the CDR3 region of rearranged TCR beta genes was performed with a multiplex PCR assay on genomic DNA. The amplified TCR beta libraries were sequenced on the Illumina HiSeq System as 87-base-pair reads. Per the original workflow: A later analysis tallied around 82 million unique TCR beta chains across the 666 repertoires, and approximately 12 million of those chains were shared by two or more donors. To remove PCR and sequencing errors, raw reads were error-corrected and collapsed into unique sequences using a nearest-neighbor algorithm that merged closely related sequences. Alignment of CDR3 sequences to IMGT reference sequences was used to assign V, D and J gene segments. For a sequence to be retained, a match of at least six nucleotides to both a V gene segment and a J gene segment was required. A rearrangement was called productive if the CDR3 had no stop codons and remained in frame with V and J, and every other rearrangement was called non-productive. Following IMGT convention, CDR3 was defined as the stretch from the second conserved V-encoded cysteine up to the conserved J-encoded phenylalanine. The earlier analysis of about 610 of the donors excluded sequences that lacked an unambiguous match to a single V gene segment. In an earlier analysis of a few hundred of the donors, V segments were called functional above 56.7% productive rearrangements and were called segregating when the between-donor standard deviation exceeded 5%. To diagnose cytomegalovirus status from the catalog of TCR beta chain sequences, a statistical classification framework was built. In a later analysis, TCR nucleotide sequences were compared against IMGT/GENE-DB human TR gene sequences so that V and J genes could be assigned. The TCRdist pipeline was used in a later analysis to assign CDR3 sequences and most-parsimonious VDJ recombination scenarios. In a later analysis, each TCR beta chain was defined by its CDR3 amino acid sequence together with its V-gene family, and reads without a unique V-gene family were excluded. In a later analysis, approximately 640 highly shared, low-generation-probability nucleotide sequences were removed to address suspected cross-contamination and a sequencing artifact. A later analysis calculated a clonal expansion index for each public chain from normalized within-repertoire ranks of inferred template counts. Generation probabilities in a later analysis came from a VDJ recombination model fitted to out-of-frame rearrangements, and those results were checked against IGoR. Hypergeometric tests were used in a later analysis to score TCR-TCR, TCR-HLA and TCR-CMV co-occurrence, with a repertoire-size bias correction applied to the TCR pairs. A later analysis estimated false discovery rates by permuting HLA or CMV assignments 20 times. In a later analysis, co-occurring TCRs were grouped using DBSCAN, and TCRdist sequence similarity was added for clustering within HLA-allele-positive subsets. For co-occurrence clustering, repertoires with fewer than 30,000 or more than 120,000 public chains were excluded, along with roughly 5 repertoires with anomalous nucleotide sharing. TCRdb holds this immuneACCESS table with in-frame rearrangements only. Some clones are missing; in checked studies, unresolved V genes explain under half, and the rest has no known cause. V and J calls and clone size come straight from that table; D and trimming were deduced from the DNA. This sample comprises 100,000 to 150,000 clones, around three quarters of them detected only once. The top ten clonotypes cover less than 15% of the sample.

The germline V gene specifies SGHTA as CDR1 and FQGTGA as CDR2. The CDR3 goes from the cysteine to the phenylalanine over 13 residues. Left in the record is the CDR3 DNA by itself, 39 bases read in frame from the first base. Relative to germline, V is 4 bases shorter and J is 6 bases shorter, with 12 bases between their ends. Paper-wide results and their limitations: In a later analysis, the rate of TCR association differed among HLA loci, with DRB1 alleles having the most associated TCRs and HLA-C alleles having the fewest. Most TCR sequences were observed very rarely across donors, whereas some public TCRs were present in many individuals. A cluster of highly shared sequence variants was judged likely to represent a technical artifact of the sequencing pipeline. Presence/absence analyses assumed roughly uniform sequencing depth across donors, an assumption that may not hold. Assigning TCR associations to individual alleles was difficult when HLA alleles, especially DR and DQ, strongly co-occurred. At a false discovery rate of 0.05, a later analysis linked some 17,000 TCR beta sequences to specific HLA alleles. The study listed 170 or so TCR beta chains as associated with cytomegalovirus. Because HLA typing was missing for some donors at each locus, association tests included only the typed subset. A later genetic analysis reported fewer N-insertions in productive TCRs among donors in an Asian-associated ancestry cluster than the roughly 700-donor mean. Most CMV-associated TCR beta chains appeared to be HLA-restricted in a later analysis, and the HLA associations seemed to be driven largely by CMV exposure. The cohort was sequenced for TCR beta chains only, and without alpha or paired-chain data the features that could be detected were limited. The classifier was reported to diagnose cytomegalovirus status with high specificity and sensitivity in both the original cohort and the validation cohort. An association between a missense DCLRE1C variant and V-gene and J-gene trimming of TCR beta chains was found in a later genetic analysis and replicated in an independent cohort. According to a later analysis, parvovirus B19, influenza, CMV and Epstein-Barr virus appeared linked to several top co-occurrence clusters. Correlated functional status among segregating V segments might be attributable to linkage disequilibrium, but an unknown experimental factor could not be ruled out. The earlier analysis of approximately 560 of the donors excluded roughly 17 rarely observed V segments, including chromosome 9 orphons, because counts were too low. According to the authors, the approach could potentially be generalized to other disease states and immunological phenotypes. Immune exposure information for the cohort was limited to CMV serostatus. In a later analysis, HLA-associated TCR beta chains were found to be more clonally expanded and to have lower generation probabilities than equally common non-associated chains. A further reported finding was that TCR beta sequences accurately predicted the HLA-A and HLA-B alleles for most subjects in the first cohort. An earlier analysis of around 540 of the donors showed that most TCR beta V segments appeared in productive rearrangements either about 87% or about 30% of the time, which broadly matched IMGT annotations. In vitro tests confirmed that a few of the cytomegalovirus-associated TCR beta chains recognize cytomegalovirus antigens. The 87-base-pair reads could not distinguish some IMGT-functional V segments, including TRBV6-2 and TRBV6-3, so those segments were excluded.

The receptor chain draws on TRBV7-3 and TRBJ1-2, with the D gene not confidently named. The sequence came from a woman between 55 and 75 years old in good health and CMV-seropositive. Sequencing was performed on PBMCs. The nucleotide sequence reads TGTGCCAGCAGCTCCTACGTCGTCCATGGCTACACCTTC. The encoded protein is CASSSYVVHGYTF.